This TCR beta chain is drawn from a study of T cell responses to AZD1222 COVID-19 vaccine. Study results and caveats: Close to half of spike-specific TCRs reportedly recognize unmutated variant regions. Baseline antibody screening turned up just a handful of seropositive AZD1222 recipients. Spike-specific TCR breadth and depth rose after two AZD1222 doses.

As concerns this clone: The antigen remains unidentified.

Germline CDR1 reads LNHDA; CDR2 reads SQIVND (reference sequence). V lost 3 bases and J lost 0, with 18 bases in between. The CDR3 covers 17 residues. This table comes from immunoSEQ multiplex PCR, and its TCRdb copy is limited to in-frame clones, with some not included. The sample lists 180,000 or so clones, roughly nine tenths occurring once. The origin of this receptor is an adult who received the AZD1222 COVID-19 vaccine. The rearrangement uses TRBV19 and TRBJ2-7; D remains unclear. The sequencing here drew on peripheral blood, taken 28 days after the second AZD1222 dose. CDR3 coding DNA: TGTGCCAGTAGTATGGTCGACTCAGAATTGAGCTCCTACGAGCAGTACTTC. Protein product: CASSMVDSELSSYEQYF.